These T cell receptor beta chains were read from a single sample in a study of T cells after yellow fever vaccination. One entry per CDR3 protein results from TCRdb running MiXCR on the 5' RACE reads. Of around 250,000 distinct CDR3 sequences listed, 6.9% are singletons. This material consisted of CD4+ T cells sorted from PBMCs, taken 15 days after the yellow fever booster vaccination. The receptors come from a man between 25 and 39 years old who received the YFV17D yellow fever vaccine. CDR3s include the opening cysteine and the closing phenylalanine or tryptophan. A D gene is named only where the DNA matches it firmly. Clone size is stated in some rows and not others, as once, few, many or a class when expanded.

NA,TRBV7-2,TRBJ2-7,NA,CASTSGRLGNEQYF,TGTGCCAGCACCTCGGGGAGGTTGGGTAACGAGCAGTACTTC
many,TRBV5-1,TRBJ2-1,TRBD2,CASSTIREGYNEQFF,TGCGCCAGCTCTACCATCCGGGAGGGTTACAATGAGCAGTTCTTC
few,TRBV12-3/TRBV12-4,TRBJ2-5,NA,CASRNRDTEETQYF,TGTGCCAGCAGAAACCGGGACACCGAAGAGACCCAGTACTTC
NA,TRBV3-1,TRBJ2-7,NA,CASSQDDPSLYEQYF,TGTGCCAGCAGCCAAGATGATCCTAGCCTTTACGAGCAGTACTTC
NA,TRBV19,TRBJ2-7,NA,CASSIERGTLQYF,TGTGCCAGTAGTATAGAACGCGGGACCTTGCAGTACTTC
NA,TRBV20-1,TRBJ1-1,NA,CSAKDVSRGATEAFF,TGCAGTGCTAAGGATGTTTCAAGGGGCGCTACTGAAGCTTTCTTT
many,TRBV20-1,TRBJ1-5,TRBD1,CSATRTGNQPQHF,TGCAGTGCTACCCGGACAGGGAATCAGCCCCAGCATTTT
many,TRBV3-1,TRBJ2-5,NA,CASSQGGRGQETQYF,TGTGCCAGCAGCCAAGGGGGAAGGGGCCAAGAGACCCAGTACTTC
few,TRBV7-2,TRBJ2-3,NA,CASSSSPDTQYF,TGTGCCAGCAGCTCATCGCCAGATACGCAGTATTTT
NA,TRBV20-1,TRBJ2-3,NA,CSASSTVGTQYF,TGCAGTGCTAGCTCTACTGTGGGTACGCAGTATTTT
NA,TRBV7-9,TRBJ1-5,NA,CASSHGPGNQPQHF,TGTGCCAGCAGCCACGGCCCGGGCAATCAGCCCCAGCATTTT
many,TRBV7-9,TRBJ2-5,NA,CASSLASGSGKTQYF,TGTGCCAGCAGCTTAGCAAGCGGGTCAGGAAAGACCCAGTACTTC
NA,TRBV6-5,TRBJ2-7,NA,CASSYSNRVAYEQYF,TGTGCCAGCAGTTACTCCAACAGGGTAGCCTACGAGCAGTACTTC
NA,TRBV15,TRBJ2-6,NA,CATSRSTGPSGANVLTF,TGTGCCACCAGCAGAAGCACAGGCCCCTCTGGGGCCAACGTCCTGACTTTC
NA,TRBV12-3/TRBV12-4,TRBJ1-6,NA,CASKGWQGNRNSPLHF,TGTGCCAGCAAGGGTTGGCAGGGGAATCGTAATTCACCCCTCCACTTT
NA,TRBV20-1,TRBJ1-5,NA,CSANVRNQPQHF,TGCAGTGCTAATGTGCGCAATCAGCCCCAGCATTTT
few,TRBV3-1,TRBJ2-7,NA,CASSQSRAGSEQYF,TGTGCCAGCAGCCAATCCCGAGCGGGCTCCGAGCAGTACTTC
few,TRBV14,TRBJ2-6,NA,CASSQPHRASGANVLTF,TGTGCCAGCAGCCAGCCCCACAGGGCCTCTGGGGCCAACGTCCTGACTTTC
few,TRBV19,TRBJ1-1,NA,CASSIPGPRKTEAFF,TGTGCCAGTAGTATACCGGGCCCAAGAAAAACTGAAGCTTTCTTT
few,TRBV20-1,TRBJ2-1,TRBD1,CSAQTSDRGYNEQFF,TGCAGTGCTCAAACGTCGGACAGGGGTTACAATGAGCAGTTCTTC
few,TRBV15,TRBJ2-6,NA,CATSRRGSGANVLTF,TGTGCCACCAGCCGCAGGGGTTCTGGGGCCAACGTCCTGACTTTC
NA,TRBV20-1,TRBJ2-2,NA,CSARVLGSENTGELFF,TGCAGTGCTAGAGTTTTAGGTAGCGAAAACACCGGGGAGCTGTTTTTT
NA,TRBV10-3,TRBJ2-7,TRBD1,CAISGRDSDRPYEQYF,TGTGCCATCAGTGGCCGGGACAGTGATCGCCCCTACGAGCAGTACTTC
few,TRBV7-2,TRBJ2-5,NA,CASSDRRGPGTQYF,TGTGCCAGCAGCGACAGACGGGGCCCCGGGACCCAGTACTTC
many,TRBV28,TRBJ2-1,TRBD2,CASKAAGAHNEQFF,TGTGCCAGCAAGGCGGCGGGAGCACACAATGAGCAGTTCTTC
few,TRBV21-1,TRBJ2-7,NA,CASSISGEQYF,TGTGCCAGCAGCATTAGTGGGGAGCAGTACTTC
NA,TRBV20-1,TRBJ2-1,NA,CSAPGLSGDTF,TGCAGTGCTCCGGGCCTGAGCGGAGACACTTTC
NA,TRBV5-8,TRBJ2-1,NA,CASNMGEAPSYNEQFF,TGTGCCAGCAACATGGGAGAAGCGCCCTCCTACAATGAGCAGTTCTTC
many,TRBV24-1,TRBJ2-2,TRBD1,CATSESTGRWSGELFF,TGTGCCACCAGTGAATCGACAGGGCGCTGGTCCGGGGAGCTGTTTTTT
few,TRBV6-5,TRBJ2-5,TRBD2,CASSYTGVAGKTQYF,TGTGCCAGCAGTTACACCGGGGTAGCGGGGAAGACCCAGTACTTC
few,TRBV20-1,TRBJ1-2,TRBD1,CSARETGTVLYGYTF,TGCAGTGCTAGAGAAACCGGGACAGTTCTCTATGGCTACACCTTC
few,TRBV7-2,TRBJ1-5,TRBD1,CASSPTITGGSNQPQHF,TGTGCCAGCAGCCCCACAATTACAGGGGGCTCCAATCAGCCCCAGCATTTT
many,TRBV20-1,TRBJ2-7,TRBD2,CSASRGERSYEQYF,TGCAGTGCTAGTCGGGGGGAGAGGTCCTACGAGCAGTACTTC
few,TRBV20-1,TRBJ1-5,NA,CSASPRADNQPQHF,TGCAGTGCTAGTCCCAGGGCAGATAATCAGCCCCAGCATTTT
few,TRBV19,TRBJ2-2,TRBD2,CASRPGLAGNTGELFF,TGTGCCAGTAGACCCGGACTAGCGGGAAACACCGGGGAGCTGTTTTTT
NA,TRBV12-3/TRBV12-4,TRBJ2-7,NA,CASTLRATSYEQYF,TGTGCCAGCACCCTTAGGGCAACCTCCTACGAGCAGTACTTC
NA,TRBV7-3,TRBJ2-1,NA,CASRTGGATNEQFF,TGTGCCAGCAGGACCGGAGGGGCGACGAATGAGCAGTTCTTC
few,TRBV7-2,TRBJ1-5,NA,CASGGNQPQHF,TGTGCCAGCGGGGGGAATCAGCCCCAGCATTTT
NA,TRBV7-2,TRBJ2-3,TRBD2,CASSLARTRGTDTQYF,TGTGCCAGCAGCTTAGCCAGGACTAGGGGTACAGATACGCAGTATTTT
NA,TRBV5-1,TRBJ2-3,NA,CASSLGAGYSTDTQYF,TGCGCCAGCAGCTTGGGTGCGGGGTACAGCACAGATACGCAGTATTTT
few,TRBV18,TRBJ2-1,NA,CASSTQGQSSYNEQFF,TGTGCCAGCTCAACTCAGGGTCAGAGCTCCTACAATGAGCAGTTCTTC
many,TRBV10-3,TRBJ2-1,TRBD2,CAISVAGGLTYNEQFF,TGTGCCATCAGTGTAGCGGGAGGGCTCACCTACAATGAGCAGTTCTTC
NA,TRBV12-3/TRBV12-4,TRBJ2-3,NA,CASSTSLGTDTQYF,TGTGCCAGCAGCACCTCCCTAGGCACAGATACGCAGTATTTT
NA,TRBV12-3/TRBV12-4,TRBJ1-2,NA,CASSLVATVGYTF,TGTGCCAGCAGTTTGGTGGCCACGGTTGGCTACACCTTC
many,TRBV12-3/TRBV12-4,TRBJ1-1,NA,CASSFFTQATEAFF,TGTGCCAGCAGTTTTTTCACCCAAGCCACTGAAGCTTTCTTT
many,TRBV15,TRBJ2-3,TRBD1,CATSRAGGIDTQYF,TGTGCCACCAGCAGAGCAGGGGGTATAGATACGCAGTATTTT
NA,TRBV20-1,TRBJ2-7,TRBD2,CSARGGRSGLAFYEQYF,TGCAGTGCTAGAGGGGGGAGAAGCGGACTAGCTTTCTACGAGCAGTACTTC
few,TRBV14,TRBJ2-1,TRBD2,CASSQESGTSGSDYNEQFF,TGTGCCAGCAGCCAAGAATCGGGGACTAGCGGGAGTGACTACAATGAGCAGTTCTTC
NA,TRBV5-5,TRBJ2-4,NA,CASTFQRNIQYF,TGTGCCAGCACCTTCCAGAGGAACATTCAGTACTTC
few,TRBV11-2,TRBJ2-7,NA,CASSTSGPTYEQYF,TGTGCCAGCAGCACCTCGGGACCGACCTACGAGCAGTACTTC
NA,TRBV9,TRBJ2-2,TRBD2,CASSVDLAGVTGELFF,TGTGCCAGCAGCGTAGATCTAGCGGGAGTTACCGGGGAGCTGTTTTTT
NA,TRBV4-1,TRBJ2-4,TRBD1,CASSLGAKQGSKNIQYF,TGCGCCAGCAGCCTAGGGGCTAAACAGGGGAGCAAAAACATTCAGTACTTC
few,TRBV9,TRBJ1-3,NA,CASSGPGRQSSGNTIYF,TGTGCCAGCAGCGGACCTGGGAGGCAATCCTCTGGAAACACCATATATTTT